This is a list of T cell receptor beta chains from one sample in a study of blood T cell repertoires in COVID-19. The assay was immunoSEQ multiplex PCR, and TCRdb's table has in-frame clones only and misses some. This sample carries some 160,000 clones, over 70% of them seen once, and the ten largest clones take over 8.5%. Material for sequencing was peripheral blood. Every receptor here comes from a man aged 45 to 65 with active or convalescent COVID-19. CDR3s include the opening cysteine and the closing phenylalanine or tryptophan. The D gene is left open where the match is weak. The size of a clone is reported for some rows only, either as once, few or many, or as a class for expanded clones.

abundance	v_gene	d_gene	len	j_gene	CDR3nt	CDR3aa
-	TRBV6-1	-	15	TRBJ2-1	TGTGCCAGCAGTGAAGCATCTTGGGGGGACAATGAGCAGTTCTTC	CASSEASWGDNEQFF
-	TRBV29-1	TRBD1	14	TRBJ1-3	TGCAGCGCTGGGGACAGGGTAGACGGAAACACCATATATTTT	CSAGDRVDGNTIYF
-	TRBV30	-	13	TRBJ2-7	TGTGCCTGGGCCGGACAGATCCTCGGCGAGCAGTACTTC	CAWAGQILGEQYF
-	TRBV18	-	16	TRBJ2-7	TGTGCCAGCTCACTCCTGCAGAAGGCAGGGGGGTACGAGCAGTACTTC	CASSLLQKAGGYEQYF
-	TRBV3-1/TRBV3-2	-	15	TRBJ2-7	TGTGCCAGCAGCCAAGACGGAGGGGGCGAATCCGAGCAGTACTTC	CASSQDGGGESEQYF
-	TRBV11-2	-	15	TRBJ2-2	TGTGCCAGCAGCTTAACCGGGAGAGGAACCGGGGAGCTGTTTTTT	CASSLTGRGTGELFF
-	TRBV11-3	-	14	TRBJ2-2	TGTGCCAGCAGCTTTGCAGGGGTGGTCGGGGAGCTGTTTTTT	CASSFAGVVGELFF
-	TRBV6-6	-	13	TRBJ1-2	TGTGCCAGCAGTTATTCAGGGGACTATGGCTACACCTTC	CASSYSGDYGYTF
-	TRBV9	-	15	TRBJ2-6	TGTGCCAGCAGCCCGCGGAACTCTGGGGCCAACGTCCTGACTTTC	CASSPRNSGANVLTF
-	TRBV28	TRBD1	15	TRBJ2-5	TGTGCCAGCAGTTTAGTAAAGGGGGCGCCAGAGACCCAGTACTTC	CASSLVKGAPETQYF
-	TRBV7-9	TRBD1	15	TRBJ2-2	TGTGCCAGCAGCTTGTACACAGGGGGTTTCGGGGAGCTGTTTTTT	CASSLYTGGFGELFF
-	TRBV5-1	TRBD2	15	TRBJ2-5	TGCGCCAGCAGCTCCGGACTAGCGGGGTGGGAGACCCAGTACTTC	CASSSGLAGWETQYF
-	TRBV27	TRBD2	17	TRBJ2-2	TGTGCCAGCAGTTTATTTCTAGCGGGAGTTAACACCGGGGAGCTGTTTTTT	CASSLFLAGVNTGELFF
-	TRBV5-1	-	14	TRBJ2-1	TGCGCCAGCGACCGGGACAAAGCAGGTAATGAGCAGTTCTTC	CASDRDKAGNEQFF
-	TRBV9	-	14	TRBJ2-5	TGTGCCAGCAGCGTAGTGCAGGGGGGTGAGACCCAGTACTTC	CASSVVQGGETQYF
-	TRBV10-3	TRBD2	16	TRBJ2-7	TGTGCCATCAGTGACTCCGGGGGGACGGCCGTTTACGAGCAGTACTTC	CAISDSGGTAVYEQYF
-	TRBV24-1	TRBD2	17	TRBJ2-3	TGTGCCACCAGTGAGGGACTAGCGGGGCACCCCACAGATACGCAGTATTTT	CATSEGLAGHPTDTQYF
-	TRBV28	TRBD1	16	TRBJ1-1	TGTGCCAGCAGTTTCCCGTCATTGCAGGGGGACACTGAAGCTTTCTTT	CASSFPSLQGDTEAFF
-	TRBV19	-	14	TRBJ1-1	TGTGCCAGTAGTATAGGAGGGATGAACACTGAAGCTTTCTTT	CASSIGGMNTEAFF
-	TRBV5-6	TRBD2	14	TRBJ2-7	TGTGCCAGCAGCACCCTAGCGGAGCGGGACGAGCAGTACTTC	CASSTLAERDEQYF
-	TRBV9	-	14	TRBJ2-5	TGTGCCAGCAGCCTAGTAAGGGGAGGAGAGACCCAGTACTTC	CASSLVRGGETQYF
-	TRBV6-2/TRBV6-3	-	12	TRBJ1-2	TGTGCCAGCAGTAATCAGGGAGGAGGCTACACCTTC	CASSNQGGGYTF
many	TRBV9	-	15	TRBJ2-1	TGTGCCAGCAGCGTAGATTGGAGCTCCTACAATGAGCAGTTCTTC	CASSVDWSSYNEQFF
few	TRBV4-1	-	14	TRBJ2-3	TGCGCCAGCAGCCAAGGGTTAGCGGCAGATACGCAGTATTTT	CASSQGLAADTQYF
-	TRBV9	-	14	TRBJ2-3	TGTGCCAGCAGCGTAGGACAGTTCATGGATACGCAGTATTTT	CASSVGQFMDTQYF
-	TRBV9	TRBD1	17	TRBJ1-3	TGTGCCAGCAGCCCCCACACGCCAGGGGGTAAGGGAAACACCATATATTTT	CASSPHTPGGKGNTIYF
-	TRBV28	-	13	TRBJ1-1	TGTGCCAGCAGTTTGGACAGTCGGACTGAAGCTTTCTTT	CASSLDSRTEAFF
-	TRBV11-3	TRBD2	16	TRBJ2-3	TGTGCCAGCAGCCCATCGACTAGCGGGAGAACAGATACGCAGTATTTT	CASSPSTSGRTDTQYF
-	TRBV24-1	TRBD1	12	TRBJ2-7	TGTGCCACCATGGGACAGACCTACGAGCAGTACTTC	CATMGQTYEQYF
-	TRBV27	TRBD1	13	TRBJ1-5	TGTGCCAGCAGGGACAGGGTTAATCAGCCCCAGCATTTT	CASRDRVNQPQHF
-	TRBV19	TRBD1	15	TRBJ2-3	TGTGCCAGTAGTTACAGGGGGATTTTAACAGATACGCAGTATTTT	CASSYRGILTDTQYF
once	TRBV28	TRBD2	17	TRBJ2-3	TGTGCCAGCAGCTCCGGGACTAGCGGGAGTTTTACAGATACGCAGTATTTT	CASSSGTSGSFTDTQYF
-	TRBV7-8	-	15	TRBJ2-7	TGTGCCAGCAGTTCGACTCGGGTGAGCTCCTACGAGCAGTACTTC	CASSSTRVSSYEQYF
-	TRBV30	TRBD1	15	TRBJ2-3	TGTGCCTGGAGTGTGGGGGGACAGGGCACAGATACGCAGTATTTT	CAWSVGGQGTDTQYF
-	TRBV18	TRBD2	23	TRBJ2-7	TGTGCCAGCTCACCACCGCCAGGGGCGGCTTCGCGGGAGGGTAGGGGGACCTCCTACGAGCAGTACTTC	CASSPPPGAASREGRGTSYEQYF
-	TRBV5-1	TRBD2	20	TRBJ2-7	TGCGCCAGCAGCTCCGGCCCTGGGACTAGCGGGAGGTTTAGGGACTACGAGCAGTACTTC	CASSSGPGTSGRFRDYEQYF
-	TRBV24-1	TRBD1	15	TRBJ1-5	TGTGCCACCAGGGACCGGGACAGCGATAATCAGCCCCAGCATTTT	CATRDRDSDNQPQHF
-	TRBV9	TRBD2	17	TRBJ2-3	TGTGCCAGCAGCGTAGGCCTAGCGGGATATAGCACAGATACGCAGTATTTT	CASSVGLAGYSTDTQYF
-	TRBV24-1	-	13	TRBJ1-6	TGTGCCACCAGTGAGGGCGTAAATTCACCCCTCCACTTT	CATSEGVNSPLHF
-	TRBV2	TRBD2	16	TRBJ2-1	TGTGCCAGCAGTGAAGCGCGGGGACTAGCGGGAGTCGAGCAGTTCTTC	CASSEARGLAGVEQFF
once	TRBV11-2	-	15	TRBJ2-5	TGTGCCAGCAGCCGGGGGGCAGGGTGGCAAGAGACCCAGTACTTC	CASSRGAGWQETQYF
-	TRBV11-2	-	16	TRBJ2-5	TGTGCCAGCAGGTCCCTGCAGGGGGGCGCAGGGGAGACCCAGTACTTC	CASRSLQGGAGETQYF
-	TRBV30	TRBD2	15	TRBJ2-1	TGTGCCTGGAGCCCGGGACTAGCGGGAGGAAATGAGCAGTTCTTC	CAWSPGLAGGNEQFF
-	TRBV6-1	-	16	TRBJ1-2	TGTGCCAGCAGTGAAGCAACAGGGTGGGCGCTATATGGCTACACCTTC	CASSEATGWALYGYTF
-	TRBV19	TRBD1	14	TRBJ1-4	TGTGCCAGTAGTGCGGGACAGGGAAGTGGGAAACTGTTTTTT	CASSAGQGSGKLFF
-	TRBV28	TRBD2	16	TRBJ2-1	TGTGCCAGCAGTCCTTCGACTAGCGGGACCTACAATGAGCAGTTCTTC	CASSPSTSGTYNEQFF
few	TRBV28	-	17	TRBJ2-3	TGTGCCAGCAGTTTATCGAGGTGGCAGGGTAGCACAGATACGCAGTATTTT	CASSLSRWQGSTDTQYF
-	TRBV9	TRBD2	15	TRBJ2-7	TGTGCCAGCAGCGCCCATCTGGGACTAGCGGGAGAGCAGTACTTC	CASSAHLGLAGEQYF
-	TRBV5-1	TRBD1	16	TRBJ2-1	TGCGCCAGCACCCCAGGGACAGGGGGGACTACCAATGAGCAGTTCTTC	CASTPGTGGTTNEQFF
-	TRBV27	-	15	TRBJ2-7	TGTGCCAGCAGGTTCGTACAGGGCCGAGCCTACGAGCAGTACTTC	CASRFVQGRAYEQYF
-	TRBV11-2	TRBD2	18	TRBJ2-1	TGTGCCAGCAGCTTAGTTTACGGGAGGTCCAGCTCCTACAATGAGCAGTTCTTC	CASSLVYGRSSSYNEQFF
many	TRBV4-1	-	16	TRBJ1-3	TGCGCCAGCAGCCAACCCACGGGGGGCCGTGGAAACACCATATATTTT	CASSQPTGGRGNTIYF
-	TRBV4-1	TRBD2	15	TRBJ2-1	TGCGCCAGCGCGGCGGGACTAGCGGGAGCAAATGAGCAGTTCTTC	CASAAGLAGANEQFF
few	TRBV9	TRBD1	18	TRBJ2-1	TGTGCCAGCAGCGTAGGTACCCTCATTCCGGGACAGGGGATAGAGCAGTTCTTC	CASSVGTLIPGQGIEQFF